The text below deals with one T cell receptor beta chain. Its matching antigen is unknown. Per the germline V gene, CDR1 is SGHTA and CDR2 is FQGNSA. The ends were cut back, 1 base at V and 4 bases at J, with 13 bases in the middle. This CDR3 has 15 residues. This entry belongs to a study of T-cell memory formation after mild COVID-19. General observations from the study: Later expanders leaned CD4+, whereas clones that contracted between day 15 and 85 were balanced CD4/CD8.

TCRdb analysed the 5' RACE reads with MiXCR anew, one entry per CDR3 protein. The sample has roughly 280,000 distinct CDR3 sequences; around 15% are singletons. This TCR was sampled from a man aged 18 to 29 who had mild COVID-19 (a few samples of this study predate the infection). Cell type and time point are not known. Sample: PBMCs or a T cell subset sorted from them (not recorded which). The genes are TRBV7-2 and TRBJ1-1; D call uncertain. The CDR3 loop reads CASSLGGGRGTEAFF. The CDR3 DNA reads as TGTGCCAGCAGCTTAGGAGGAGGGCGCGGCACTGAAGCTTTCTTT.